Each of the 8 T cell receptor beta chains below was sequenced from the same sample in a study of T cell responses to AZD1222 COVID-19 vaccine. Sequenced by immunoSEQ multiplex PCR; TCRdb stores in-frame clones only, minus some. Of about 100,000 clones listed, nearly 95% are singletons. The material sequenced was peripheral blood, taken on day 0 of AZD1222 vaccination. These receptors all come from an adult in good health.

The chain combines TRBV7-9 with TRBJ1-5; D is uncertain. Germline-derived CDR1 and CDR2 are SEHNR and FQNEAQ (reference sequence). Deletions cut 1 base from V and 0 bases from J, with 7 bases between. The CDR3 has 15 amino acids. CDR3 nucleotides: TGTGCCAGCAGCTTAGGCAGGTATAGCAATCAGCCCCAGCATTTT. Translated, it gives CASSLGRYSNQPQHF. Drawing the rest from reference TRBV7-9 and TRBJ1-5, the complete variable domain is DTGVSQNPRHKITKRGQNVTFRCDPISEHNRLYWYRQTLGQGPEFLTYFQNEAQLEKSRLLSDRFSAERPKGSFSTLEIQRTEQGDSAMYLCASSLGRYSNQPQHFGDGTRLSIL.

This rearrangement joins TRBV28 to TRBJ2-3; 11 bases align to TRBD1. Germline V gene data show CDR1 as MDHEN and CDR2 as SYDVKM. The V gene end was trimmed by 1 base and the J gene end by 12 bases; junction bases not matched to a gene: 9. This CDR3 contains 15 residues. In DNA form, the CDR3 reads TGTGCCAGCAGTTTATTAAAAATCGGGACAGGGGGTCAGTATTTT. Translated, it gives CASSLLKIGTGGQYF.

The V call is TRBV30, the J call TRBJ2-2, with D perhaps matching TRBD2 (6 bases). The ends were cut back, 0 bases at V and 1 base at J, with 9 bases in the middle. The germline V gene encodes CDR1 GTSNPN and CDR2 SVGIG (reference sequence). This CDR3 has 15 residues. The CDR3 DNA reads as TGTGCCTGGAGTGTTCCGGGAGAGAACACCGGGGAGCTGTTTTTT. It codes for CAWSVPGENTGELFF.

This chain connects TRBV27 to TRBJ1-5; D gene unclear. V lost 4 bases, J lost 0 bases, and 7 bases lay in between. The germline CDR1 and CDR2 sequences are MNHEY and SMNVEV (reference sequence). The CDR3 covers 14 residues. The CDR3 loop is CASSSQFSNQPQHF. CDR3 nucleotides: TGTGCCAGCAGTTCACAGTTTAGCAATCAGCCCCAGCATTTT.

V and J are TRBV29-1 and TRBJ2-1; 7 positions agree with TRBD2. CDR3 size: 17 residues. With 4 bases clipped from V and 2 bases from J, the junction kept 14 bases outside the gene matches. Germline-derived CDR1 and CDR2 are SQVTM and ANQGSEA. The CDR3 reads CSVAIRASGPPYNEQFF. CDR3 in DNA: TGCAGCGTTGCAATAAGGGCTAGCGGACCACCCTACAATGAGCAGTTCTTC.

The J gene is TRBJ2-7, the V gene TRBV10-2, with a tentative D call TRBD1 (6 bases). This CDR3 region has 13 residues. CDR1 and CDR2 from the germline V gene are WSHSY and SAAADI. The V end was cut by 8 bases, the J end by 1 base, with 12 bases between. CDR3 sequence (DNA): TGCGCCAGCGTTGACAGGAATTCCTACGAGCAGTACTTC. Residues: CASVDRNSYEQYF.

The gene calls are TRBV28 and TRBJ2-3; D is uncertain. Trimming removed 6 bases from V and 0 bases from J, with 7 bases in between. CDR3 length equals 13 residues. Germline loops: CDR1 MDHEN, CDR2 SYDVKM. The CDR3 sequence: CASRTTSTDTQYF. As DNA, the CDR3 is TGTGCCAGCAGGACGACCAGCACAGATACGCAGTATTTT.

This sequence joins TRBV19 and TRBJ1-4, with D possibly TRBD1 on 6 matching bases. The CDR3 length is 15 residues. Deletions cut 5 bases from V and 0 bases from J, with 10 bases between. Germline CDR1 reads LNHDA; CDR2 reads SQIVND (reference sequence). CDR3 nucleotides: TGTGCCAGTAGTTACAGGGCGTCAACTAATGAAAAACTGTTTTTT. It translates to CASSYRASTNEKLFF. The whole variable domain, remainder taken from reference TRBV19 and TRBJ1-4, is DGGITQSPKYLFRKEGQNVTLSCEQNLNHDAMYWYRQDPGQGLRLIYYSQIVNDFQKGDIAEGYSVSREKKESFPLTVTSAQKNPTAFYLCASSYRASTNEKLFFGSGTQLSVL.